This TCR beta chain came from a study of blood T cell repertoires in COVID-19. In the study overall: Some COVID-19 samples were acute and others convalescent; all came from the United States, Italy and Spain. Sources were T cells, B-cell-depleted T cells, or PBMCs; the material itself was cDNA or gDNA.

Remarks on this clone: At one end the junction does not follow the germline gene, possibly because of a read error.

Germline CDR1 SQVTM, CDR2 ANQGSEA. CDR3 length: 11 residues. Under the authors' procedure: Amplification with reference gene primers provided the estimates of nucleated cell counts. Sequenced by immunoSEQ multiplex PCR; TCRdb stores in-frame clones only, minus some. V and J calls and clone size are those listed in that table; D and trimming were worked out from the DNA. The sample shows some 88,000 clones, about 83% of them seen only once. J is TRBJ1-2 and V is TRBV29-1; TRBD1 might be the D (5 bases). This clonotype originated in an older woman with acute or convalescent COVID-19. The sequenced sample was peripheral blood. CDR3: CSVENGQGPLF. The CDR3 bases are TGCAGCGTTGAAAACGGGCAGGGCCCCCTCTTC.